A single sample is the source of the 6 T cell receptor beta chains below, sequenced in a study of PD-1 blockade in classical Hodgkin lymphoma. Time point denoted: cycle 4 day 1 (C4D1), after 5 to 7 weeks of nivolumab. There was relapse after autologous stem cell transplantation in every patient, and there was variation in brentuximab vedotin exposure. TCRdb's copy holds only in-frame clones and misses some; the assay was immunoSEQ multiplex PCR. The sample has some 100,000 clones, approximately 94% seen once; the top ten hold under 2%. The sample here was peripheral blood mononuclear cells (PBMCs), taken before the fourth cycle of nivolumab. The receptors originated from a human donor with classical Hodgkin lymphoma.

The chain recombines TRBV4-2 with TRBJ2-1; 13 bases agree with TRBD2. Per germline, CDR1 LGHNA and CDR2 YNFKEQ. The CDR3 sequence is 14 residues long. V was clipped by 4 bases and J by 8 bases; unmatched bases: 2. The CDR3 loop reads CASSRTSGSYEQFF. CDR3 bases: TGTGCCAGCAGCCGGACTAGCGGGAGCTATGAGCAGTTCTTC.

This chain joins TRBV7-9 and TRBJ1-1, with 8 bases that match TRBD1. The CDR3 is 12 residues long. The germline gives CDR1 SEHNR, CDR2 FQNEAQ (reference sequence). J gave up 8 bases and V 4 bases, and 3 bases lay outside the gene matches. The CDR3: CASSSTGDEAFF. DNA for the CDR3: TGTGCCAGCAGCTCGACAGGGGACGAAGCTTTCTTT.

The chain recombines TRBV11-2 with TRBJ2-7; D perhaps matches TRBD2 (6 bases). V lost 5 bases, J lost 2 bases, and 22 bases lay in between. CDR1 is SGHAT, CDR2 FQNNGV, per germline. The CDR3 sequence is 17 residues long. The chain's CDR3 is CASSPTFGGAQTYEQYF. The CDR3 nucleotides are TGTGCCAGCAGCCCAACCTTTGGAGGGGCTCAAACCTACGAGCAGTACTTC. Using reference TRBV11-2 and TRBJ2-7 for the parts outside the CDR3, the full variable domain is EAGVAQSPRYKIIEKRQSVAFWCNPISGHATLYWYQQILGQGPKLLIQFQNNGVVDDSQLPKDRFSAERLKGVDSTLKIQPAKLEDSAVYLCASSPTFGGAQTYEQYFGPGTRLTVT.

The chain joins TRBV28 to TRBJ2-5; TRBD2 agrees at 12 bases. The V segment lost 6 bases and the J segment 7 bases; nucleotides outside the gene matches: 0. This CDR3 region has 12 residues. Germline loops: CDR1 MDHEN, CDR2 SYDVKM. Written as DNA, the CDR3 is TGTGCCAGCAGACTAGCGGGAGGGACCCAGTACTTC. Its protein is CASRLAGGTQYF.

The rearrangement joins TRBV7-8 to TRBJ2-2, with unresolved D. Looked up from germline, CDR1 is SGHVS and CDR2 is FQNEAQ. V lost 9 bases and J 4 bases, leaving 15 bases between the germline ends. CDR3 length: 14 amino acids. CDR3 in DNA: TGTGCCAGTCTACCCGTTTTGGTCACCGGGGAGCTGTTTTTT. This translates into CASLPVLVTGELFF.

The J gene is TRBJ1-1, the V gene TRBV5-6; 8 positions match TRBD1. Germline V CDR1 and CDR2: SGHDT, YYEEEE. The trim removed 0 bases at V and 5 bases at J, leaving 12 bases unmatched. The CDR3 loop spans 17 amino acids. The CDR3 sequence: CASSLGPQGARGTEAFF. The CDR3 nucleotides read TGTGCCAGCAGCTTGGGCCCCCAGGGGGCTAGGGGGACTGAAGCTTTCTTT.